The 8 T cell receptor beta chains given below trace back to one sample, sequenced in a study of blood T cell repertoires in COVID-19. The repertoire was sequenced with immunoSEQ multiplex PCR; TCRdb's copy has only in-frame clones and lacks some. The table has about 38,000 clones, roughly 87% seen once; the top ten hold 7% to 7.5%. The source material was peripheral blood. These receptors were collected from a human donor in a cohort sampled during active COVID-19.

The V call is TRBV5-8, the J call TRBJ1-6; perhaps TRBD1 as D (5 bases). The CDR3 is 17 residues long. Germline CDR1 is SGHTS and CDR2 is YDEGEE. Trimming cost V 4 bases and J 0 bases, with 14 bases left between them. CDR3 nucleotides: TGTGCCAGCAGCACGGGGGACTTACGCTCCTATAATTCACCCCTCCACTTT. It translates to CASSTGDLRSYNSPLHF.

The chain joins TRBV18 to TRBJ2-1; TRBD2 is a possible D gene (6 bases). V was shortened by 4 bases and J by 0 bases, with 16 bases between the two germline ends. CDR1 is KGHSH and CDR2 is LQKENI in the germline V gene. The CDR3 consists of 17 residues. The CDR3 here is CASSHGLGGSSYNEQFF. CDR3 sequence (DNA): TGTGCCAGCTCACACGGACTGGGGGGAAGCTCCTACAATGAGCAGTTCTTC. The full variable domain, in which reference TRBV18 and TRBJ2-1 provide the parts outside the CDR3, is NAGVMQNPRHLVRRRGQEARLRCSPMKGHSHVYWYRQLPEEGLKFMVYLQKENIIDESGMPKERFSAEFPKEGPSILRIQQVVRGDSAAYFCASSHGLGGSSYNEQFFGPGTRLTVL.

The CDR3 loop is CAGGQGANTGELFF. Here the CDR3 DNA reads TGTGCCGGCGGCCAGGGCGCGAACACCGGGGAGCTGTTTTTT. The gene calls are TRBV2 and TRBJ2-2; tentatively, D is TRBD1 (5 bases). Trimming took 11 bases from V and 0 from J, leaving 13 bases between them. Germline assignment: CDR1 SNHLY and CDR2 FYNNEI. This CDR3 spans 14 amino acids.

The CDR3 region has the DNA TGTGCCAGCAGTCTATCCTCTCTCCTAGGTGAGCAGTTCTTC. It is translated as CASSLSSLLGEQFF. The chain recombines TRBV28 with TRBJ2-1; D call uncertain. In germline, CDR1 is MDHEN, CDR2 SYDVKM. Deletions cut 5 bases from V and 9 bases from J, with 17 bases between. This CDR3 region has 14 residues.

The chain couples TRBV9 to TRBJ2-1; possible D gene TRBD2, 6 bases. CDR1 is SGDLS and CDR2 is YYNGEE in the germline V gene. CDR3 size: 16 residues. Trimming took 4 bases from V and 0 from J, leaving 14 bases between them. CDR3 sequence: CASSPNAGGSYNEQFF. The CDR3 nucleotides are TGTGCCAGCAGCCCCAATGCCGGGGGCTCCTACAATGAGCAGTTCTTC.

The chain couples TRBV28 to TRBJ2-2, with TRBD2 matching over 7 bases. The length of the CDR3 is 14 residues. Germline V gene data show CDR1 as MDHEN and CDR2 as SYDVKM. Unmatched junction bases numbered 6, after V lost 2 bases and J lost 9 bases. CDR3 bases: TGTGCCAGCAGTTTAGTTAGCGGGTCGCGGGAGCTGTTTTTT. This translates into CASSLVSGSRELFF.

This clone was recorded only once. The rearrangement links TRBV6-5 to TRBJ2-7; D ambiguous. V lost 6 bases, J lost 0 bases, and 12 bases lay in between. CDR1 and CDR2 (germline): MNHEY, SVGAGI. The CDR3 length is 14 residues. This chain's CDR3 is CASRLDQSSYEQYF. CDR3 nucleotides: TGTGCCAGCAGGCTAGACCAGAGCTCCTACGAGCAGTACTTC.

The DNA for the CDR3 is TGTGCCAGCAGCCGCCGAAGGGCAGGGTCCTACGAGCAGTACTTC. As protein: CASSRRRAGSYEQYF. V usage is TRBV14 and J usage is TRBJ2-7, with D maybe TRBD1 (5 bases). V lost 4 bases to trimming and J lost 1 base, with 14 bases between them. The germline gives CDR1 SGHDN, CDR2 FVKESK. This CDR3 has 15 residues.